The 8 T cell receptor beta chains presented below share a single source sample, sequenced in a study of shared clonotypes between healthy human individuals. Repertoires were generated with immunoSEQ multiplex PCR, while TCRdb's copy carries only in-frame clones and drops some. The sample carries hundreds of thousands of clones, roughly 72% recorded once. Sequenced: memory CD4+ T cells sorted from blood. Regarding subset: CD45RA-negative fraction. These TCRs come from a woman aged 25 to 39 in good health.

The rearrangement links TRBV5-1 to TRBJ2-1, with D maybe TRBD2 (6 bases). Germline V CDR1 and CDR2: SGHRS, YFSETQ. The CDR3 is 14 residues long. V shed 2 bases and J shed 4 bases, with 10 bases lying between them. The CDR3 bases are TGCGCCAGCAGCTTAGGGGAGGTATACAATGAGCAGTTCTTC. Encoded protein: CASSLGEVYNEQFF.

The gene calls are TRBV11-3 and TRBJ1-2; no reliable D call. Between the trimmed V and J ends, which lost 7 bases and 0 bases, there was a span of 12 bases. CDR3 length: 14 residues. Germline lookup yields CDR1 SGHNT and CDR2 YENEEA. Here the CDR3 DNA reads TGTGCCAGCATCGGGATAAACTCTAACTATGGCTACACCTTC. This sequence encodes CASIGINSNYGYTF.

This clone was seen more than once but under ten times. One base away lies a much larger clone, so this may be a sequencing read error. CDR3 in DNA: TGTGCCAGCAGCCTAACCTACGAGCAGTACTTC. This gives the protein CASSLTYEQYF. The chain is built from TRBV7-8 and TRBJ2-7; unclear D gene. Trimming shortened V by 5 bases and J by 2 bases, and 4 bases separated the two germline ends. Germline values: CDR1 SGHVS, CDR2 FQNEAQ. This CDR3 has 11 amino acids.

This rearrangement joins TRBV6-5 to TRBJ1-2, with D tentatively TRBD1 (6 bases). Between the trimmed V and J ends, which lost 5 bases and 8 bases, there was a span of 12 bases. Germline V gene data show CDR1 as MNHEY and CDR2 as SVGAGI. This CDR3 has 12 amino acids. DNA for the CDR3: TGTGCCAGCAGTGGCGGGACATTAGGCTACACCTTC. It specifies CASSGGTLGYTF.

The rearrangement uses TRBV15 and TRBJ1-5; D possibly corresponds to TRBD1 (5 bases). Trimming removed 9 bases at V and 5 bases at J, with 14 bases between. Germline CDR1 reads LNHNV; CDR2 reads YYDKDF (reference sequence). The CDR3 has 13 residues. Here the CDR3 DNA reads TGTGCCACTATCCCGGGCAGGGATCAGCCCCAGCATTTT. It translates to CATIPGRDQPQHF.

The CDR3 sequence is CASSLKGGRNTEAFF. The CDR3 nucleotides are TGTGCCAGCAGCTTAAAAGGAGGGAGGAACACTGAAGCTTTCTTT. V and J are TRBV11-2 and TRBJ1-1; no clear D gene. The germline V gene has CDR1 SGHAT and CDR2 FQNNGV. The CDR3 is made up of 15 amino acids. The V gene lost 2 bases and the J gene lost 1 base, with 11 bases spanning the gap.

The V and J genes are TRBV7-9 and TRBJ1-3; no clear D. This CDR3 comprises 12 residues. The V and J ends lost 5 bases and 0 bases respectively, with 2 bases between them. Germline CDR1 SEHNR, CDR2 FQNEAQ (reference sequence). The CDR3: CASSASGNTIYF. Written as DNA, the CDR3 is TGTGCCAGCAGCGCCTCTGGAAACACCATATATTTT.

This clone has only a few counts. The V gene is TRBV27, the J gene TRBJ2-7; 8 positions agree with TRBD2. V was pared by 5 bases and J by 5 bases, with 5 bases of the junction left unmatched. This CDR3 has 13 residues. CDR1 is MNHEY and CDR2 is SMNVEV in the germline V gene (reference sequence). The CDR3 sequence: CASSPRTSHEQYF. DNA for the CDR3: TGTGCCAGCAGTCCACGGACTAGCCACGAGCAGTACTTC.